A single sample is the source of the 24 T cell receptor beta chains below, sequenced in a study of radiotherapy plus CTLA-4 blockade in lung cancer (dated by TCRdb to the late 2010s). Library method: the immunoSEQ multiplex PCR assay. The clones in this table, taken by TCRdb from immuneACCESS, are in-frame only. Not every clone is retained; where verified, under half of the shortfall comes from an unresolved V gene, and the cause of the rest is unknown. The sample data list 53,000 or so clones, and 65% to 90% of these were observed just once. Jointly, the top ten make up around a sixth of the sample. This specimen was peripheral blood, taken from a patient treated with radiotherapy plus ipilimumab. The source of these receptors is a human donor with non-small cell lung cancer that progressed on radiotherapy plus ipilimumab. Some clones in this sample may be carry-over from other donors' samples.

The chain employs TRBV2 and TRBJ2-3; TRBD1 aligns across 7 bases. The CDR3 is 14 amino acids. Unmatched junction bases numbered 9, after V lost 6 bases and J lost 6 bases. Germline V gives CDR1 SNHLY, CDR2 FYNNEI. The CDR3 nucleotides read TGTGCCAGCAGAACGACAGGGATTCCGGATACGCAGTATTTT. The encoded protein is CASRTTGIPDTQYF.

The chain has TRBV4-1 and TRBJ1-4; the D is unclear. The CDR3 sequence is 14 residues long. The V gene's germline CDR1 is MGHRA and CDR2 YSYEKL. V was trimmed by 1 base and J by 0 bases, leaving 3 bases between them. The CDR3 bases are TGCGCCAGCAGCCAAGCTACAACTAATGAAAAACTGTTTTTT. Translating gives CASSQATTNEKLFF.

This sequence joins TRBV6-4 and TRBJ2-1, with 9 bases aligning to TRBD1. Germline CDR1 and CDR2: MRHNA and SNTAGT. The CDR3 spans 16 residues. V dropped 2 bases and J dropped 2; count of bases not matched to a gene: 4. The CDR3 protein is CASSDQDRGPYNEQFF. CDR3 coding DNA: TGTGCCAGCAGTGACCAGGACAGGGGACCCTACAATGAGCAGTTCTTC.

The CDR3 nucleotides are TGCGCCAGCAGGGGACAGTCAACTAATGAAAAACTGTTTTTT. Translating gives CASRGQSTNEKLFF. The rearrangement uses TRBV5-1 and TRBJ1-4, with 7 bases lining up with TRBD1. The CDR3 totals 14 residues. CDR1 and CDR2 from the germline V gene are SGHRS and YFSETQ. The junction had 1 base not matched to a gene; V was cut back by 5 bases and J by 0 bases.

V usage is TRBV7-8 and J usage is TRBJ2-7; 9 bases agree with TRBD1. Trimming cost V 5 bases and J 3 bases; bases outside gene matches: 5. Germline CDR1 and CDR2: SGHVS and FQNEAQ. The CDR3 length is 14 residues. The CDR3 coding sequence is TGTGCCAGCAGCACGGGACAGGGAATCTACGAGCAGTACTTC. This gives the protein CASSTGQGIYEQYF.

Turning to this clone: Other DNA sequences in the sample encode the same CDR3. The chain uses TRBV9 and TRBJ2-7; D is perhaps TRBD1 (5 bases). The CDR3 length is 13 residues. The germline V gene has CDR1 SGDLS and CDR2 YYNGEE. Trimming removed 0 bases at V and 5 bases at J, with 9 bases between. In DNA form, the CDR3 reads TGTGCCAGCAGCGTAGCCAGGGCCGACGAGCAGTACTTC. Its translation: CASSVARADEQYF.

Notes on this clone: The sample holds other DNA sequences that translate to the same CDR3. V is TRBV29-1 and J is TRBJ2-4; 12 bases line up with TRBD2. Germline CDR1 is SQVTM and CDR2 is ANQGSEA. CDR3 length equals 13 residues. Unmatched junction bases numbered 5, after V lost 1 base and J lost 13 bases. As DNA, the CDR3 is TGCAGCGTTGAAGGGACTAGCGGGATCACCCAGTACTTC. Translating it yields CSVEGTSGITQYF.

This rearrangement joins TRBV11-1 to TRBJ1-4, with D perhaps matching TRBD1 (5 bases). CDR1 and CDR2 from the germline V gene are SGHAT and FQDESV (reference sequence). The CDR3 has 14 residues. V lost 5 bases to trimming and J lost 4 bases, with 11 bases between them. The DNA for the CDR3 is TGTGCCAGCAGCCAGGGACTGCGTAATGAAAAACTGTTTTTT. It encodes CASSQGLRNEKLFF.

This rearrangement joins TRBV11-2 to TRBJ2-2, with 8 bases matching TRBD1. The CDR3 consists of 13 residues. The V segment lost 5 bases and the J segment 6 bases; nucleotides outside the gene matches: 2. Germline values: CDR1 SGHAT, CDR2 FQNNGV. CDR3 residues: CASSEQGAGELFF. As DNA, the CDR3 is TGTGCCAGCAGCGAACAGGGGGCCGGGGAGCTGTTTTTT.

The chain carries TRBV7-3 and TRBJ1-1, with no clear D. V was trimmed by 2 bases and J by 3 bases, leaving 7 bases between them. The CDR3 consists of 13 residues. Germline loops: CDR1 SGHTA, CDR2 FQGTGA. The CDR3, as DNA: TGTGCCAGCAGCTTATACGGTTACACTGAAGCTTTCTTT. Translated: CASSLYGYTEAFF.

The J gene is TRBJ2-3, the V gene TRBV7-2, with 7 bases that match TRBD2. The trim removed 7 bases at V and 9 bases at J, leaving 13 bases unmatched. The CDR3 totals 14 residues. The V gene's germline CDR1 is SGHTA and CDR2 FQGNSA. The CDR3 here is CASTPPGTMLTQYF. Here the CDR3 DNA reads TGTGCCAGCACCCCCCCCGGGACTATGCTGACGCAGTATTTT.

This clone showed up just a few times. The V gene is TRBV5-5, the J gene TRBJ1-2, with D uncertain. Trimming pared 0 bases from V and 3 bases from J, leaving 12 bases between. The length of the CDR3 is 15 residues. From germline, CDR1 is SGHKS and CDR2 YYEKEE (reference sequence). CDR3 DNA sequence: TGTGCCAGCAGCTTGGAATGGGTGCGGGACTATGGCTACACCTTC. Its protein is CASSLEWVRDYGYTF.

J is TRBJ2-1 and V is TRBV9; 7 bases agree with TRBD2. Germline-derived CDR1 and CDR2 are SGDLS and YYNGEE. This CDR3 comprises 14 residues. The junction had 7 bases not matched to a gene; V was cut back by 4 bases and J by 6 bases. The CDR3 is CASSPRAGVNEQFF. The CDR3 nucleotides are TGTGCCAGCAGCCCTAGGGCGGGAGTCAATGAGCAGTTCTTC. Filled out from reference TRBV9 and TRBJ2-1, the complete variable domain reads DSGVTQTPKHLITATGQRVTLRCSPRSGDLSVYWYQQSLDQGLQFLIQYYNGEERAKGNILERFSAQQFPDLHSELNLSSLELGDSALYFCASSPRAGVNEQFFGPGTRLTVL.

V usage is TRBV28 and J usage is TRBJ2-5, with 7 bases matching TRBD1. CDR1 is MDHEN, CDR2 SYDVKM, per germline. Trimming took 1 base from V and 7 from J; bases not matched to a gene: 9. The CDR3 sequence is 15 residues long. The CDR3, as DNA: TGTGCCAGCAGTTTATCGGCAGGGGGTTTAATGACCCAGTACTTC. Encoded protein: CASSLSAGGLMTQYF.

This chain uses TRBV2 with TRBJ1-2; 10 bases align to TRBD1. The germline CDR1 and CDR2 sequences are SNHLY and FYNNEI. The CDR3 consists of 13 residues. V gave up 6 bases and J gave up 7 bases; unmatched junction bases: 5. CDR3 DNA: TGTGCCAGCAGGGGGACAGGGGCTGGTGGCTACACCTTC. It encodes CASRGTGAGGYTF.

The chain joins TRBV4-3 to TRBJ1-5; tentatively, D is TRBD1 (6 bases). V lost 0 bases, J lost 6 bases, and 6 bases lay in between. This CDR3 has 13 amino acids. Looked up from germline, CDR1 is LGHNA and CDR2 is YSLEER. The CDR3 nucleotides are TGCGCCAGCAGCCAAGACAGGGGTCAGCCCCAGCATTTT. Translating it yields CASSQDRGQPQHF.

J is TRBJ2-5 and V is TRBV5-1; D gene unclear. The CDR3 totals 14 residues. The V gene's germline CDR1 is SGHRS and CDR2 YFSETQ. The ends were cut back, 0 bases at V and 2 bases at J, with 8 bases in the middle. CDR3 residues: CASSLVLSQETQYF. The CDR3 nucleotides are TGCGCCAGCAGCTTGGTGCTCAGTCAAGAGACCCAGTACTTC.

The CDR3 bases are TGCGCCAGCAGCCACAAGAGAATTTTAGTCCGCGGCGAGCAGTACTTC. It codes for CASSHKRILVRGEQYF. The chain couples TRBV4-1 to TRBJ2-7; D is uncertain. Germline V gives CDR1 MGHRA, CDR2 YSYEKL. V was cut by 3 bases and J by 6 bases, with 21 bases left in between. CDR3 size: 16 residues.

This clone was seen a few times. The rearrangement joins TRBV9 to TRBJ2-1; 14 bases are shared with TRBD2. The CDR3 runs to 16 residues. Germline CDR1 SGDLS, CDR2 YYNGEE. After removal of 3 bases from V and 8 bases from J, the junction contained 7 bases not matched to a gene. The CDR3 coding sequence is TGTGCCAGCAGCGCCCCCGGGACTAGCGGGGGTTATGAGCAGTTCTTC. Protein: CASSAPGTSGGYEQFF.

V and J are TRBV9 and TRBJ2-3; possible D gene TRBD2, 6 bases. Germline V gene data show CDR1 as SGDLS and CDR2 as YYNGEE. V lost 2 bases to trimming and J lost 4 bases, with 17 bases between them. The CDR3 covers 16 residues. CDR3 residues: CASSVELGTFSDTQYF. CDR3 DNA: TGTGCCAGCAGCGTTGAACTCGGGACTTTTTCAGATACGCAGTATTTT. The full variable domain, rest sourced from reference TRBV9 and TRBJ2-3, is DSGVTQTPKHLITATGQRVTLRCSPRSGDLSVYWYQQSLDQGLQFLIQYYNGEERAKGNILERFSAQQFPDLHSELNLSSLELGDSALYFCASSVELGTFSDTQYFGPGTRLTVL.

The chain has TRBV11-3 and TRBJ2-1; TRBD1 is a possible D gene (6 bases). V was trimmed by 1 base and J by 8 bases, leaving 15 bases between them. The CDR3 is made up of 15 amino acids. Germline V CDR1 and CDR2: SGHNT, YENEEA. CDR3 bases: TGTGCCAGCAGCTTAGGGACAGCCCTGGCCGATGAGCAGTTCTTC. This translates into CASSLGTALADEQFF.

The chain recombines TRBV12-5 with TRBJ1-1; D not resolved. The CDR3 has 16 residues. Per the germline V gene, CDR1 is LGHNT and CDR2 is FRNRAP. V was pared by 8 bases and J by 6 bases, with 25 bases between. The CDR3 sequence is CASCTETAPLTPEAFF. CDR3 coding DNA: TGTGCTAGTTGTACGGAGACTGCGCCTCTCACCCCTGAAGCTTTCTTT. Using reference TRBV12-5 and TRBJ1-1 for the parts outside the CDR3, the full variable domain is DARVTQTPRHKVTEMGQEVTMRCQPILGHNTVFWYRQTMMQGLELLAYFRNRAPLDDSGMPKDRFSAEMPDATLATLKIQPSEPRDSAVYFCASCTETAPLTPEAFFGQGTRLTVV.

CDR3 DNA: TGTGCCAGCAATCTGGGGGCAACCCGCACAGATACGCAGTATTTT. Translating gives CASNLGATRTDTQYF. The genes are TRBV27 and TRBJ2-3; D is possibly TRBD1 (6 bases). Germline values: CDR1 MNHEY, CDR2 SMNVEV (reference sequence). The CDR3 loop spans 15 amino acids. Trimming shortened V by 7 bases and J by 1 base, and 15 bases separated the two germline ends.

The rearrangement joins TRBV11-2 to TRBJ2-2, with 9 positions matching TRBD2. Germline trimming cut 3 bases from V and 5 bases from J; bases unmatched to any gene: 7. The V gene's germline CDR1 is SGHAT and CDR2 FQNNGV. The CDR3 length is 16 residues. The CDR3 DNA follows: TGTGCCAGCAGCTTCCGGCGGGGGGGCCAAACCGGGGAGCTGTTTTTT. Its protein product is CASSFRRGGQTGELFF.